A single sample gave rise to the 22 T cell receptor beta chains below, sequenced in a study of T cell responses to AZD1222 COVID-19 vaccine. The method was immunoSEQ multiplex PCR; TCRdb's version includes in-frame clones alone and lacks a portion of them. The data contain some 200,000 clones, approximately 90% of them singletons. Material: peripheral blood, obtained 28 days after the second AZD1222 dose. These receptor sequences come from an adult who received the AZD1222 COVID-19 vaccine.

Only one count was recorded for this clone. V usage is TRBV4-2 and J usage is TRBJ2-5; D might be TRBD1 or TRBD2, each matching 5 bases. CDR3 length: 13 amino acids. Germline V gene sequence: CDR1 LGHNA, CDR2 YNFKEQ. With 6 bases removed from V and 1 base from J, the gap between germline ends came to 9 bases. CDR3 region: CASSRDVQETQYF. DNA of the CDR3: TGTGCCAGCAGTCGGGACGTCCAAGAGACCCAGTACTTC.

This chain connects TRBV7-3 to TRBJ2-1; D is possibly TRBD2 (6 bases). Germline CDR1 reads SGHTA; CDR2 reads FQGTGA. The CDR3 runs to 16 residues. The germline V and J ends were trimmed by 6 bases and 0 bases, with 15 bases remaining between them. CDR3 sequence: CASRPGTLYSYNEQFF. In nucleotides, the CDR3 is TGTGCCAGCAGACCCGGGACTCTTTACTCCTACAATGAGCAGTTCTTC.

The CDR3 nucleotides read TGTGCCAGCAAAATCCGACAGGGAGGTGGCTACACCTTC. Translating it yields CASKIRQGGGYTF. The genes are TRBV28 and TRBJ1-2; TRBD1 matches 7 bases. There are 13 residues in the CDR3. The germline CDR1 and CDR2 sequences are MDHEN and SYDVKM. Trimming removed 7 bases from V and 7 bases from J; junction bases left unmatched: 9.

For the CDR3, the DNA is TGTGCCAGTAGTATAGAATCGGCGACAGGGGAATCCTATGGCTACACCTTC. Translated: CASSIESATGESYGYTF. The gene calls are TRBV19 and TRBJ1-2; 8 bases agree with TRBD1. Germline V gives CDR1 LNHDA, CDR2 SQIVND (reference sequence). This CDR3 contains 17 residues. Unmatched junction bases numbered 10, after V lost 0 bases and J lost 4 bases.

The chain links TRBV5-1 to TRBJ2-7; D unresolved. There are 14 residues in the CDR3. CDR1 is SGHRS, CDR2 YFSETQ, per germline. Trimming pared 2 bases from V and 6 bases from J, leaving 15 bases between. In DNA, the CDR3 is TGCGCCAGCAGCTTAGGACCCTCCCCACCCGAGCAGTACTTC. Protein sequence: CASSLGPSPPEQYF.

J is TRBJ2-5 and V is TRBV4-3; TRBD2 is a possible D gene (6 bases). The CDR3 spans 16 residues. Deletions cut 0 bases from V and 1 base from J, with 12 bases between. Germline CDR1 and CDR2: LGHNA and YSLEER. The DNA of the CDR3 is TGCGCCAGCAGCCAAGACCCCTACGGGGGCCAAGAGACCCAGTACTTC. Amino acids: CASSQDPYGGQETQYF.

The chain links TRBV7-2 to TRBJ2-5; 9 bases agree with TRBD1. After removal of 6 bases from V and 1 base from J, the junction contained 3 bases not matched to a gene. The CDR3 runs 14 residues. Per germline, CDR1 SGHTA and CDR2 FQGNSA. CDR3 DNA sequence: TGTGCCAGCAGACGACAGGGGGGCCAAGAGACCCAGTACTTC. This codes for CASRRQGGQETQYF.

The chain is built from TRBV7-2 and TRBJ2-5; possible D gene TRBD2, 5 bases. CDR3 size: 14 residues. V lost 5 bases and J lost 4, with 14 bases in between. Germline lookup yields CDR1 SGHTA and CDR2 FQGNSA. The CDR3 loop reads CASSERSAGETQYF. In nucleotides, the CDR3 is TGTGCCAGCAGCGAGAGGTCCGCGGGAGAGACCCAGTACTTC.

This clone was recorded once. V is TRBV9 and J is TRBJ2-5; 8 nucleotides agree with TRBD2. Germline V gene sequence: CDR1 SGDLS, CDR2 YYNGEE. The CDR3 runs 15 residues. Trimming at V came to 4 bases and at J to 4 bases, leaving 9 bases not matched to a gene. The CDR3 reads CASSSRAGEGETQYF. CDR3 nucleotide sequence: TGTGCCAGCAGCTCACGAGCGGGAGAGGGAGAGACCCAGTACTTC.

The chain employs TRBV28 and TRBJ2-7, with TRBD2 matching over 10 bases. V lost 4 bases and J lost 5; bases outside the gene matches: 8. The germline gives CDR1 MDHEN, CDR2 SYDVKM. There are 15 residues in the CDR3. The CDR3 sequence: CASSSVTSGQNEQYF. In DNA, the CDR3 is TGTGCCAGCAGTTCAGTGACTAGCGGGCAGAACGAGCAGTACTTC.

The chain recombines TRBV6-6 with TRBJ1-5, with unresolved D. This CDR3 is 14 amino acids long. The germline CDR1 and CDR2 sequences are MNHNY and SVGAGI (reference sequence). Trimming removed 2 bases at V and 3 bases at J, with 8 bases between. CDR3 DNA: TGTGCCAGCAGTTACGGCCAACTCAATCAGCCCCAGCATTTT. Translated, it gives CASSYGQLNQPQHF.

This clone showed up just once. The rearrangement uses TRBV7-2 and TRBJ2-3; TRBD1 is a possible D gene (6 bases). The V gene lost 6 bases and the J gene lost 4 bases, with 14 bases spanning the gap. The CDR3 is 14 amino acids. Germline V gene sequence: CDR1 SGHTA, CDR2 FQGNSA. CDR3 amino acids: CASSQGLRPDTQYF. The CDR3 nucleotides read TGTGCCAGCAGTCAGGGGTTGCGGCCAGATACGCAGTATTTT.

CDR3 amino acids: CASSLAGVAYNEQFF. CDR3 sequence (DNA): TGTGCCAGCAGCTTAGCGGGAGTAGCCTACAATGAGCAGTTCTTC. The chain employs TRBV7-9 and TRBJ2-1; perhaps TRBD2 as D (5 bases). In germline, CDR1 is SEHNR, CDR2 FQNEAQ (reference sequence). The V end was cut by 0 bases, the J end by 2 bases, with 8 bases between. The CDR3 extends over 15 amino acids.

V usage is TRBV30 and J usage is TRBJ1-5; D might be TRBD1 (5 bases). The CDR3 length is 15 residues. The germline V and J ends were trimmed by 3 bases and 6 bases, with 18 bases remaining between them. The germline V gene has CDR1 GTSNPN and CDR2 SVGIG (reference sequence). The CDR3 loop reads CAWSPRGGSPQPQHF. The CDR3, as DNA: TGTGCCTGGAGCCCTCGGGGGGGGTCCCCTCAGCCCCAGCATTTT.

The chain joins TRBV6-5 to TRBJ2-7; D unclear. The CDR3 is made up of 16 amino acids. In germline, CDR1 is MNHEY, CDR2 SVGAGI. V dropped 2 bases and J dropped 0 bases, with 14 bases sitting between them. CDR3 protein: CASSYVGSVSSYEQYF. The CDR3 nucleotides read TGTGCCAGCAGTTACGTCGGGTCTGTTAGCTCCTACGAGCAGTACTTC.

The rearrangement links TRBV28 to TRBJ2-7, with 9 bases aligning to TRBD2. The CDR3 runs to 16 residues. Unmatched junction bases numbered 10, after V lost 1 base and J lost 6 bases. The germline V gene has CDR1 MDHEN and CDR2 SYDVKM. Written as DNA, the CDR3 is TGTGCCAGCAGTTTATTGGGTCTAGCGGGGCCCCTCGAGCAGTACTTC. Translating gives CASSLLGLAGPLEQYF. Using reference TRBV28 and TRBJ2-7 for the parts outside the CDR3, the full variable domain is DVKVTQSSRYLVKRTGEKVFLECVQDMDHENMFWYRQDPGLGLRLIYFSYDVKMKEKGDIPEGYSVSREKKERFSLILESASTNQTSMYLCASSLLGLAGPLEQYFGPGTRLTVT.

The chain uses TRBV19 and TRBJ2-2; 7 bases fit TRBD1. The CDR3 extends over 14 amino acids. Unmatched junction bases numbered 5, after V lost 5 bases and J lost 5 bases. Germline V gives CDR1 LNHDA, CDR2 SQIVND (reference sequence). DNA of the CDR3: TGTGCCAGTAGTGTCCCAGGGGGAACCGGGGAGCTGTTTTTT. Translating it yields CASSVPGGTGELFF.

The genes are TRBV9 and TRBJ1-2; TRBD1 might be the D (5 bases). The CDR3 covers 15 residues. Deletions cut 2 bases from V and 4 bases from J, with 15 bases between. Germline loops: CDR1 SGDLS, CDR2 YYNGEE. The CDR3 is CASSVRDSALYGYTF. The DNA of the CDR3 is TGTGCCAGCAGCGTGCGGGACTCTGCGCTCTATGGCTACACCTTC.

V usage is TRBV28 and J usage is TRBJ1-2; 8 bases line up with TRBD1. In germline, CDR1 is MDHEN, CDR2 SYDVKM. There are 14 residues in the CDR3. The V and J ends lost 4 bases and 3 bases, in that order; junction bases with no gene match: 4. The CDR3 DNA sequence: TGTGCCAGCAGTTCGACAGGGGAGGACTATGGCTACACCTTC. As protein: CASSSTGEDYGYTF.

The V call is TRBV6-2 or TRBV6-3, the J call TRBJ2-7, with a weak D call TRBD2 (5 bases). V lost 0 bases, J lost 0 bases, and 15 bases lay in between. Germline V CDR1 and CDR2: MNHEY, SVGEGT. This CDR3 has 17 residues. The chain's CDR3 is CASSYSPSGNSSYEQYF. The CDR3 DNA reads TGTGCCAGCAGTTACTCCCCAAGCGGAAACAGCTCCTACGAGCAGTACTTC.

Concerning this clone itself: In the same sample, other DNA sequences code for this CDR3. The chain joins TRBV6-5 to TRBJ2-7; the match to TRBD2 covers 8 bases. Losses at the gene ends were 0 bases for V and 4 bases for J; bases not matched to a gene: 5. CDR3 length: 15 amino acids. Germline lookup yields CDR1 MNHEY and CDR2 SVGAGI. CDR3 coding DNA: TGTGCCAGCAGTTACTCGAGAGCGGGAGCGTACGAGCAGTACTTC. The encoded protein is CASSYSRAGAYEQYF.

The chain employs TRBV28 and TRBJ1-3; a weak D match, TRBD1 (6 bases). The CDR3 length is 14 residues. The V end lost 3 bases, the J end lost 4 bases, and 10 bases lay between the germline ends. CDR1 is MDHEN and CDR2 is SYDVKM in the germline V gene. Here the CDR3 reads CASSFRGQGNTIYF. The CDR3 DNA reads as TGTGCCAGCAGTTTTCGGGGGCAAGGAAACACCATATATTTT.